The clone carrying this TCR beta chain has a count of ten or more. Its antigen remains unidentified. Healthy controls comprised blood bank volunteers in Maryland, USA. The V and J ends lost 4 bases and 0 bases respectively, with 7 bases between them. The CDR3 runs 14 residues. Per germline, CDR1 MDHEN and CDR2 SYDVKM. The team produced cDNA through 5'RACE using 10-nucleotide random UMIs. TCRdb analysed the 5' RACE reads with MiXCR anew, one entry per CDR3 protein. The sample has just under 45,000 distinct CDR3 sequences, roughly an eighth seen once. The entry originates in a study of neurological immune-mediated disorders. Study results and limitations: The expanded clones of different subjects shared no CDR3 amino acid sequences (suggesting private repertoires in all groups). The most TCR clonal expansion was seen in HTLV-1-associated myelopathy, and the least was seen in multiple sclerosis, which fell below healthy controls.

V is TRBV28 and J is TRBJ1-5; tentative D call: TRBD1 (6 bases). This sequence was found in a female donor in good health. Sequencing was carried out using PBMCs. CDR3 DNA: TGTGCCAGCAGTTACAGGGTTAGCAATCAGCCCCAGCATTTT. Residues: CASSYRVSNQPQHF. The whole variable domain, remainder taken from reference TRBV28 and TRBJ1-5, is DVKVTQSSRYLVKRTGEKVFLECVQDMDHENMFWYRQDPGLGLRLIYFSYDVKMKEKGDIPEGYSVSREKKERFSLILESASTNQTSMYLCASSYRVSNQPQHFGDGTRLSIL.